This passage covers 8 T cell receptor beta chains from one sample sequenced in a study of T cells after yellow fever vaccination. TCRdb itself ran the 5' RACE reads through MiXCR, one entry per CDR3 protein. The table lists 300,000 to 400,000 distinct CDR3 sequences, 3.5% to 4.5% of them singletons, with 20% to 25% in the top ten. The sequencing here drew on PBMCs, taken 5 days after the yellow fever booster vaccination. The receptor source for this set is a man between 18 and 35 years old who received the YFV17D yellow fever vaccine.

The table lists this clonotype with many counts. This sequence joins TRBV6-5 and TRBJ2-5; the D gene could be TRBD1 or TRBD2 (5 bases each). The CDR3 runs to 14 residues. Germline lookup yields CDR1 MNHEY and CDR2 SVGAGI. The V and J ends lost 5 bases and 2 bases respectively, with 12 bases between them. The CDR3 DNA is TGTGCCAGCAGTCAGACTTGGGGGCAAGAGACCCAGTACTTC. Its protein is CASSQTWGQETQYF.

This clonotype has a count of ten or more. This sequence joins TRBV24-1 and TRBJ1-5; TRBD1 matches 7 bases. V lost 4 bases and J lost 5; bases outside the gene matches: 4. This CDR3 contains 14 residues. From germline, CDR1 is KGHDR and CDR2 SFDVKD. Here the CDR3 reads CATSDPGTDQPQHF. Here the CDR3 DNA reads TGTGCCACCAGTGACCCGGGGACAGATCAGCCCCAGCATTTT.

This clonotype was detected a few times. Here the CDR3 reads CASSGTSGGGETQYF. DNA for the CDR3: TGTGCCAGCAGCGGGACTAGCGGGGGGGGCGAGACCCAGTACTTC. The chain recombines TRBV12-3 or TRBV12-4 with TRBJ2-5; 16 bases agree with TRBD2. With V trimmed by 6 bases and J by 5 bases, 3 bases remained unmatched. This CDR3 region has 15 residues.

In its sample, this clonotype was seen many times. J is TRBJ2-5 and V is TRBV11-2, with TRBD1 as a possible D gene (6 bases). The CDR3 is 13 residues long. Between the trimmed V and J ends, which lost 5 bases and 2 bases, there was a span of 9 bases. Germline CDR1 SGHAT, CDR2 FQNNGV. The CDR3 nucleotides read TGTGCCAGCAGCAGAGGGGGTCAAGAGACCCAGTACTTC. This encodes CASSRGGQETQYF.

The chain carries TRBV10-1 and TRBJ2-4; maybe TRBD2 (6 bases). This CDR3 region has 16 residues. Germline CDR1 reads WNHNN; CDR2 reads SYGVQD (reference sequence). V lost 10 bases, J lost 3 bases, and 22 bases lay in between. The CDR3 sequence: CANPGRGRKGKNIQYF. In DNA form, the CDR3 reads TGCGCCAACCCGGGACGGGGGAGGAAGGGCAAAAACATTCAGTACTTC.

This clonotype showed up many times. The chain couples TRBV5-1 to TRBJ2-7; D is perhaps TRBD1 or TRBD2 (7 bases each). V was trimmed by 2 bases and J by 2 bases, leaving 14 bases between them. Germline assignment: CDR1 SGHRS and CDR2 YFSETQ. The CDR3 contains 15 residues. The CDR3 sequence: CASSFQGGKAYEQYF. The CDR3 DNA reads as TGCGCCAGCAGCTTCCAGGGGGGGAAGGCCTACGAGCAGTACTTC. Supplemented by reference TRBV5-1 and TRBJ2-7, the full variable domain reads KAGVTQTPRYLIKTRGQQVTLSCSPISGHRSVSWYQQTPGQGLQFLFEYFSETQRNKGNFPGRFSGRQFSNSRSEMNVSTLELGDSALYLCASSFQGGKAYEQYFGPGTRLTVT.

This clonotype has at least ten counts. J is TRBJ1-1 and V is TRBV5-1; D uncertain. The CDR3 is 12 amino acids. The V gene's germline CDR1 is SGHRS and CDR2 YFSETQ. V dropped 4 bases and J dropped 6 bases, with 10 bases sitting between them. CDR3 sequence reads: CASSIGESEAFF. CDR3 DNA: TGCGCCAGCAGCATTGGGGAATCTGAAGCTTTCTTT.

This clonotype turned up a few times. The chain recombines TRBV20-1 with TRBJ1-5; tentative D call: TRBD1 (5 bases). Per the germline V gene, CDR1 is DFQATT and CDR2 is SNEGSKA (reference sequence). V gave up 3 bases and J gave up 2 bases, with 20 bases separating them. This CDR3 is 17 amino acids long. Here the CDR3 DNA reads TGCAGTGCTAGCGGAGGGCAGGGTGGCCAACGCAATCAGCCCCAGCATTTT. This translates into CSASGGQGGQRNQPQHF.